A single sample is the source of the 8 T cell receptor beta chains below, sequenced in a study of blood T cell repertoires in COVID-19 (dated by TCRdb to about 2020). Libraries were made using the immunoSEQ multiplex PCR assay. TCRdb took over this immuneACCESS table, retaining in-frame rearrangements with V and J assigned. Such tables are incomplete; in checked studies, under half of the missing clones stem from an unresolved V gene, and the remainder is unexplained. This sample lists fewer than 150,000 clones; around 73% were detected once. The ten largest clonotypes hold approximately 11% of the sample. The sequenced material came from peripheral blood. The receptor set was obtained from a man aged 55 to 70 who had recovered from COVID-19.

This chain links TRBV19 with TRBJ1-5; 11 positions agree with TRBD1. The germline CDR1 and CDR2 sequences are LNHDA and SQIVND (reference sequence). The J segment lost 4 bases and the V segment lost 2 bases, leaving 4 bases of the junction unmatched. The CDR3 length is 16 residues. The CDR3 region has the DNA TGTGCCAGTAGTATAATGGGACAGGGGGTTAATCAGCCCCAGCATTTT. It yields the protein CASSIMGQGVNQPQHF.

The chain employs TRBV7-9 and TRBJ2-1; possible D gene TRBD1, 6 bases. The germline V gene has CDR1 SEHNR and CDR2 FQNEAQ (reference sequence). CDR3 length: 13 amino acids. Trimming pared 7 bases from V and 3 bases from J, leaving 10 bases between. CDR3 residues: CASIQTGYNEQFF. In DNA form, the CDR3 reads TGTGCCAGCATCCAGACAGGCTACAATGAGCAGTTCTTC.

The chain combines TRBV28 with TRBJ1-3; 7 nucleotides align to TRBD1. Trimming took 3 bases from V and 2 from J; bases not matched to a gene: 4. Per germline, CDR1 MDHEN and CDR2 SYDVKM. The CDR3 covers 15 residues. DNA of the CDR3: TGTGCCAGCAGTTTGACAGGGAAGACTGGAAACACCATATATTTT. Its protein is CASSLTGKTGNTIYF.

J is TRBJ1-3 and V is TRBV2; a possible D gene is TRBD1 (5 bases). This CDR3 is built from 16 residues. Germline V CDR1 and CDR2: SNHLY, FYNNEI. With 4 bases removed from V and 8 bases from J, the gap between germline ends came to 21 bases. The CDR3 sequence is CASSVRLGGLGDTIYF. CDR3 in DNA: TGTGCCAGCAGTGTCAGGCTCGGGGGACTCGGCGACACCATATATTTT.

The chain couples TRBV6-2 or TRBV6-3 to TRBJ2-1, with 12 bases fitting TRBD2. The CDR3 contains 18 residues. Trimming removed 6 bases from V and 0 bases from J; junction bases left unmatched: 9. The germline V gene encodes CDR1 MNHEY and CDR2 SVGEGT. This chain's CDR3 is CASSLGTSGLSSYNEQFF. The CDR3 coding sequence is TGTGCCAGCAGCCTCGGGACTAGCGGGCTCAGCTCCTACAATGAGCAGTTCTTC.

The table lists this clone with a few counts. This sequence joins TRBV14 and TRBJ2-7, with D perhaps matching TRBD2 (6 bases). This CDR3 spans 14 amino acids. The V and J ends lost 0 bases and 3 bases respectively, with 9 bases between them. From germline, CDR1 is SGHDN and CDR2 FVKESK. CDR3 loop: CASSQEGGNYEQYF. CDR3 sequence (DNA): TGTGCCAGCAGCCAAGAAGGAGGGAACTACGAGCAGTACTTC.

Note on this clone: At one boundary the junction diverges from the germline segment, which might be a read error. This specimen includes other DNA sequences encoding the same CDR3. The rearrangement uses TRBV7-2 and TRBJ1-1; D possibly corresponds to TRBD1 (5 bases). The CDR3 has 15 residues. CDR1 SGHTA and CDR2 FQGNSA come from the germline V gene. CDR3 nucleotides: TGTGCCAGTAGCTCGGCGGGGACGGCGAACACTGAAGCTTTCTTT. It translates to CASSSAGTANTEAFF.

This chain connects TRBV30 to TRBJ1-3; 9 bases line up with TRBD1. The V and J ends lost 4 bases and 0 bases, in that order; junction bases with no gene match: 7. Germline CDR1 reads GTSNPN; CDR2 reads SVGIG (reference sequence). The CDR3 consists of 16 residues. The CDR3 protein is CAWKRDRAISGNTIYF. The CDR3 DNA follows: TGTGCCTGGAAAAGGGACAGGGCGATCTCTGGAAACACCATATATTTT.